This passage covers 10 T cell receptor beta chains from one sample sequenced in a study of T cells in Graves' hyperthyroidism and ophthalmopathy. Amplified TCR beta CDR3 regions derived from RNA transcripts. The HTBI primer set served for first-round RT-PCR of the TCR CDR3. TCRdb reprocessed the multiplex PCR reads via MiXCR and lists one record per CDR3 protein. The sample shows roughly 300,000 distinct CDR3 sequences, under 25% of them seen only once. The specimen was blood. The origin of the receptors is a woman between 45 and 65 years old with Graves' hyperthyroidism.

The chain links TRBV12-3 or TRBV12-4 to TRBJ1-2, with D possibly matching TRBD1 (5 bases). CDR3 length: 13 amino acids. V was trimmed by 5 bases and J by 4 bases, leaving 11 bases between them. The CDR3: CASSPLDTYGYTF. The CDR3 nucleotides are TGTGCCAGCAGTCCCCTGGACACCTATGGCTACACCTTC.

This chain connects TRBV5-1 to TRBJ2-1, with D perhaps TRBD2 (6 bases). This CDR3 spans 16 amino acids. Between the trimmed V and J ends, which lost 2 bases and 1 base, there was a span of 13 bases. Germline CDR1 is SGHRS and CDR2 is YFSETQ. The CDR3 nucleotides are TGCGCCAGCAGCTTTGGAGGGAGTAGATCCTACAATGAGCAGTTCTTC. It codes for CASSFGGSRSYNEQFF.

This clonotype was counted at least ten times. The V and J genes are TRBV18 and TRBJ1-1; 9 positions agree with TRBD1. The length of the CDR3 is 16 residues. In germline, CDR1 is KGHSH, CDR2 LQKENI. V shed 1 base, J shed 6 bases, and the junction held 9 bases outside the gene matches. In nucleotides, the CDR3 is TGTGCCAGCTCACCACTGCCCGGGACAGGGAGCCCTGAAGCTTTCTTT. This translates into CASSPLPGTGSPEAFF.

This clonotype came up many times. The chain couples TRBV2 to TRBJ2-1; D gene uncertain. Germline V gene sequence: CDR1 SNHLY, CDR2 FYNNEI. This CDR3 region has 15 residues. Trimming cost V 5 bases and J 4 bases, with 15 bases left between them. CDR3 DNA: TGTGCCAGCAGTCGCGAATCGACATCGTACAATGAGCAGTTCTTC. It translates to CASSRESTSYNEQFF.

The chain employs TRBV5-6 and TRBJ2-7; D is unresolved. CDR3 length: 15 residues. Germline CDR1 and CDR2: SGHDT and YYEEEE. The germline V and J ends were trimmed by 4 bases and 3 bases, with 17 bases remaining between them. The chain's CDR3 is CASSPAFGPRYEQYF. The CDR3 DNA follows: TGTGCCAGCAGCCCGGCTTTTGGGCCCCGCTACGAGCAGTACTTC.

The chain joins TRBV30 to TRBJ1-5; no clear D gene. This CDR3 is 14 amino acids long. With 3 bases removed from V and 7 bases from J, the gap between germline ends came to 16 bases. Per germline, CDR1 GTSNPN and CDR2 SVGIG (reference sequence). For the CDR3, the DNA is TGTGCCTGGAGCGTGCAGGAGGTACGACAGCCCCAGCATTTT. It encodes CAWSVQEVRQPQHF.

This clonotype was observed many times. The rearrangement links TRBV18 to TRBJ2-1; TRBD2 is a possible D gene (5 bases). V was clipped by 2 bases and J by 5 bases, with 19 bases between them. Germline-derived CDR1 and CDR2 are KGHSH and LQKENI. This CDR3 has 17 residues. CDR3 DNA sequence: TGTGCCAGCTCACCAATCCAGGCCCATCGGGGTAACAATGAGCAGTTCTTC. Translated, it gives CASSPIQAHRGNNEQFF.

This clonotype has just one count. The chain employs TRBV6-1 and TRBJ2-2; the match to TRBD1 covers 7 bases. This CDR3 region has 14 residues. The germline CDR1 and CDR2 sequences are MNHNS and SASEGT. Trimming removed 6 bases from V and 7 bases from J; junction bases left unmatched: 8. In DNA form, the CDR3 reads TGTGCCAGCAGCCCGACAGGGTCCCACGGGGAGCTGTTTTTT. Protein product: CASSPTGSHGELFF.

This rearrangement joins TRBV11-2 to TRBJ2-5; 8 nucleotides align to TRBD1. Germline CDR1 and CDR2: SGHAT and FQNNGV. V lost 3 bases and J lost 4; bases outside the gene matches: 1. This CDR3 is 13 amino acids long. The chain's CDR3 is CASSLQGAETQYF. In DNA, the CDR3 is TGTGCCAGCAGCTTGCAGGGGGCAGAGACCCAGTACTTC.

This clonotype was counted only a few times. CDR3: CASSLTSPTVGIQYF. The CDR3 bases are TGTGCCAGCAGTTTAACCTCCCCCACCGTGGGCATTCAGTACTTC. The chain combines TRBV27 with TRBJ2-4; D not resolved. Trimming left V 2 bases short and J 9 bases short, with 17 bases between. Germline CDR1 and CDR2: MNHEY and SMNVEV (reference sequence). The CDR3 has 15 amino acids.